This T cell receptor (beta chain) was captured by sequencing in a study of tumor-infiltrating lymphocytes in primary liver carcinoma. At the level of the study: The tumors ranged from roughly 4.2 to 10 cm across and fell within stage T1-T3 N0M0. Study-wide results and caveats: Presence in all five tumor regions was observed for only about 7-25% of top clones.

From roughly 21-30 mg of unsorted bulk tissue, DNA and RNA were co-extracted together. Of note for this clonotype: Antigen: not known.

Germline CDR1 and CDR2: SGHAT and FQNNGV. After removal of 7 bases from V and 11 bases from J, the junction contained 18 bases not matched to a gene. This CDR3 has 16 amino acids. Starting from approximately 470 ng of total RNA, TCR beta cDNA was produced with a primer in the constant region. Library construction for TCR beta comprised three nested multiplex PCR rounds performed with slightly modified ARM-PCR. In the first two PCR rounds, TRBV1-TRBV30 forward primers were paired with a C-beta reverse primer, and each round lasted around 10 cycles. TCRdb re-called the multiplex PCR reads with MiXCR, one entry per CDR3 protein. The data hold about 78,000 distinct CDR3 sequences, with 60% to 80% observed a single time.

The chain employs TRBV11-2 and TRBJ2-1; 9 bases fit TRBD2. This clonotype was obtained from a man aged 35-49 years with primary liver carcinoma and hepatitis B virus infection. Sequenced sample: liver tumor tissue from sampling region 4. Subset noted: tumor region T4, right-lateral pole. The CDR3: CASNSRPSGRIYKQFF. CDR3 nucleotide sequence: TGTGCCAGCAACTCGCGGCCCAGCGGGAGGATCTATAAGCAGTTCTTC.